These T cell receptor beta chains were read from a single sample in a study of blood T cells in healthy people across ages. Via MiXCR, TCRdb re-called the 5' RACE reads, giving one row per CDR3 protein. Here the sample spans more than 1,400,000 distinct CDR3 sequences, approximately 38% being singletons. The sequenced material came from blood. The receptors were sampled from a woman aged 18-29 years in good health. CDR3s include the opening cysteine and the closing phenylalanine or tryptophan. A D gene is named only where the DNA matches it firmly. Only some rows state a clone size, as once, few, many or a class for expanded clones.

TRBJ2-5	NA	few	TRBV28	TGTGCCAGCAGTACCCGGACCTTACAAGAGACCCAGTACTTC	CASSTRTLQETQYF
TRBJ2-3	NA	NA	TRBV9	TGTGCCAGCAGCGTAGATTTTTCTGGCCCCGGGTTTGGGGATACGCAGTATTTT	CASSVDFSGPGFGDTQYF
TRBJ2-7	TRBD1	NA	TRBV27	TGTGCCAGCAGTTTATACCAGGGGGCGCTTTACGAGCAGTACTTC	CASSLYQGALYEQYF
TRBJ1-1	NA	NA	TRBV28	TGTGCCAGCAGTACCCCCGGTCGGAACACTGAAGCTTTCTTT	CASSTPGRNTEAFF
TRBJ2-1	NA	NA	TRBV12-5	TGTGCTAGTGGTTTGGGGCCGGCCGGGTACAATGAGCAGTTCTTC	CASGLGPAGYNEQFF
TRBJ2-2	TRBD1	few	TRBV29-1	TGCAGCGTTCAGGGGGCGTCGGGGGAGCTGTTTTTT	CSVQGASGELFF
TRBJ1-4	NA	once	TRBV20-1	TGCAGTGCCCTGGGGGGGGGCGGTAATGAAAAACTGTTTTTT	CSALGGGGNEKLFF
TRBJ2-5	NA	few	TRBV30	TGTGCCTGGAGTGTGGTAAGGGGGTCTCAAGAGACCCAGTACTTC	CAWSVVRGSQETQYF
TRBJ2-5	TRBD2	NA	TRBV2	TGTGCCAGCAGTGACCCCACGACTAGCCCTACTCAAGAGACCCAGTACTTC	CASSDPTTSPTQETQYF
TRBJ2-7	NA	many	TRBV7-2	TGTGCCAGCAGCTTAGGAGGGGCCCTCTACGAGCAGTACTTC	CASSLGGALYEQYF
TRBJ1-2	TRBD1	few	TRBV5-1	TGCGCCAGCAGCATGGGACAGGGGGCGATATATGGCTACACCTTC	CASSMGQGAIYGYTF
TRBJ2-3	NA	NA	TRBV20-1	TGCAGTGCTAGCACGAACGGGAGCACAGATACGCAGTATTTT	CSASTNGSTDTQYF
TRBJ2-1	TRBD2	NA	TRBV20-1	TGCAGTGCCAAATCCGGGACTAGCGTTGATGAGCAGTTCTTC	CSAKSGTSVDEQFF
TRBJ2-7	NA	NA	TRBV5-1	TGCGCCAGCAGCTTGGTTACGGGGGACGAGCAGTACTTC	CASSLVTGDEQYF
TRBJ2-1	NA	NA	TRBV7-2	TGTGCCAGCAGCTTTGGACTATTCTACAATGAGCAGTTCTTC	CASSFGLFYNEQFF
TRBJ1-2	NA	NA	TRBV27	TGTGCCAGCAGTTTATCGGCAGCTAACTATGGCTACACCTTC	CASSLSAANYGYTF
TRBJ2-3	TRBD2	once	TRBV3-1	TGTGCCAGCAGCCAAGATCTGGCGGGAGGATCAACTGGCACAGATACGCAGTATTTT	CASSQDLAGGSTGTDTQYF
TRBJ2-7	NA	NA	TRBV7-2	TGTGCCATCAGCCCCTGGATCTCCTACGAGCAGTACTTC	CAISPWISYEQYF
TRBJ1-5	NA	NA	TRBV20-1	TGCAGTGCTAGCGACCCAGGGAACATTCAGCCCCAGCATTTT	CSASDPGNIQPQHF
TRBJ1-5	TRBD1	NA	TRBV20-1	TGCAGTGCCCCAAGGGGGACAGGAAGTTCGCATCAGCCCCAGCATTTT	CSAPRGTGSSHQPQHF
TRBJ1-2	NA	NA	TRBV6-1	TGTGCCAGCAGTGAACTTGGACAGTTACGCTACACCTTC	CASSELGQLRYTF
TRBJ2-1	NA	few	TRBV6-6	TGTGCCAGCAACGGGGCCGGACTCTACAATGAGCAGTTCTTC	CASNGAGLYNEQFF
TRBJ2-7	NA	NA	TRBV6-4	TGTGCCAGCAGTGGGACTCCCGCGGCCTACAATGAGCAGTACTTC	CASSGTPAAYNEQYF
TRBJ2-5	TRBD2	NA	TRBV10-3	TGTGCCATCAGGGATCCAGCGGGGGGGCAAGAGACCCAGTACTTC	CAIRDPAGGQETQYF
TRBJ1-2	TRBD1	NA	TRBV20-1	TGCAGTGCCCCGGGACAGGGTAGCCTAGTTACTATGGGCTACACCTTC	CSAPGQGSLVTMGYTF
TRBJ2-5	NA	few	TRBV11-2	TGTGCCAGCAGCTTGGTAGACAGACCCCAAGAGACCCAGTACTTC	CASSLVDRPQETQYF
TRBJ2-4	NA	NA	TRBV30	TGTGCCTGGAGTTACAGGAGTTTGGAGCAGTACTTC	CAWSYRSLEQYF
TRBJ2-1	NA	NA	TRBV4-1	TGCGCCAGCAGCCAAGATAGCGGACCAAACAATGAGCAGTTCTTC	CASSQDSGPNNEQFF
TRBJ2-5	TRBD1	few	TRBV20-1	TGCAGTGCTAGAGACTATGACAGGGGGTACCAAGAGACCCAGTACTTC	CSARDYDRGYQETQYF
TRBJ1-2	NA	NA	TRBV5-1	TGCGCCAGCAGCTCCCGGGACATAAGACCCTTAAGTGGCTACACCTTC	CASSSRDIRPLSGYTF
TRBJ1-1	NA	NA	TRBV2	TGTGCCAGCAGTGAAGGGGACCGTATCACTGAAGCTTTCTTT	CASSEGDRITEAFF
TRBJ2-1	NA	NA	TRBV4-1	TGCGCCAGCAGCCAAGACCACACTTTTGACAATGAGCAGTTCTTC	CASSQDHTFDNEQFF
TRBJ2-4	NA	few	TRBV28	TGTGCCAGCAGTTTTGGAGTCAGGCAGCCCTTGGAGCAGTACTTC	CASSFGVRQPLEQYF
TRBJ2-7	TRBD2	NA	TRBV12-3/TRBV12-4	TGTGCCAGCAGTTTACGGACTAGCGGGAGGGGTATCGAGCAGTACTTC	CASSLRTSGRGIEQYF
TRBJ2-4	TRBD1	few	TRBV4-1	TGCGCCAGCAGCCAGGCCGGGACAGTGAGTTACAAAAACATTCAGTACTTC	CASSQAGTVSYKNIQYF
TRBJ1-5	NA	NA	TRBV3-1	TGTGCCAGCAGCCAAGGTCAGGGAGGGGGGCCCCAGCATTTT	CASSQGQGGGPQHF
TRBJ2-1	NA	few	TRBV2	TGTGCCAGCAGTGACAGCCGGAAGCAGTTCTTC	CASSDSRKQFF
TRBJ2-3	NA	few	TRBV20-1	TGCAGTGCTAGAGCCTTCCCGGCATCTCGCACAGATACGCAGTATTTT	CSARAFPASRTDTQYF
TRBJ2-3	TRBD2	NA	TRBV20-1	TGCAGTGCTAGACAGAGAGGGCGGGGCCGACTAGCGGGAGAGGATACGCAGTATTTT	CSARQRGRGRLAGEDTQYF
TRBJ2-3	NA	NA	TRBV20-1	TGCAGTGCTAGAGATCTGGGGGGGCCCACAGATACGCAGTATTTT	CSARDLGGPTDTQYF
TRBJ1-4	NA	NA	TRBV20-1	TGCAGTGCCGATGACAGGAGACTTAATGAAAAACTGTTTTTT	CSADDRRLNEKLFF
TRBJ2-7	NA	NA	TRBV25-1	TGTGCCAGCAGTCTACAGGGTCACTACGAGCAGTACTTC	CASSLQGHYEQYF
TRBJ2-6	NA	NA	TRBV12-3/TRBV12-4	TGTGCCAGCAGCCGAACAGGGACTGGGGCCAACGTCCTGACTTTC	CASSRTGTGANVLTF
TRBJ2-3	TRBD1	few	TRBV5-1	TGCGCCAGCAGCGACGGGGTAGGGGGCTCCACAGATACGCAGTATTTT	CASSDGVGGSTDTQYF
TRBJ2-3	NA	NA	TRBV7-3	TGTGCCAGCAGCTTAGGAGGCCGTGAAGGCACAGATACGCAGTATTTT	CASSLGGREGTDTQYF
TRBJ2-7	NA	NA	TRBV4-1	TGCGCCAGCAGCCAAGAATGGTATAGGGGGAACGAGCAGTACTTC	CASSQEWYRGNEQYF
TRBJ2-5	NA	NA	TRBV27	TGTGCCAGCAGTGGCGGAGGGGGGCCAGAGACCCAGTACTTC	CASSGGGGPETQYF
TRBJ2-3	TRBD2	NA	TRBV2	TGTGCCAGCAGGGGGACTAGCGGGGGAGATACGCAGTATTTT	CASRGTSGGDTQYF
TRBJ2-7	TRBD2	few	TRBV4-2	TGTGCCAGCAGCCAAGTAAGCGGGACCTACGAGCAGTACTTC	CASSQVSGTYEQYF